The 30 T cell receptor beta chains below come from one sample, sequenced in a study of OX40 agonist ivuxolimab in advanced cancers. Sequenced by immunoSEQ multiplex PCR; TCRdb stores in-frame clones only, minus some. This table has roughly 32,000 clones, 89% appearing once. This material consisted of CD4+ or CD8+ T cells sorted from blood, taken in a trial of the OX40 agonist ivuxolimab. All receptors come from an adult with an advanced solid tumor such as melanoma, head and neck, liver or kidney cancer.

This chain connects TRBV2 to TRBJ1-1; D perhaps matches TRBD1 (5 bases). V lost 2 bases, J lost 0 bases, and 10 bases lay in between. Germline V lookup: CDR1 SNHLY, CDR2 FYNNEI. This CDR3 spans 15 amino acids. The chain's CDR3 is CASSEPTAMNTEAFF. CDR3 sequence (DNA): TGTGCCAGCAGTGAACCGACAGCCATGAACACTGAAGCTTTCTTT.

The V and J genes are TRBV28 and TRBJ2-7, with D perhaps matching TRBD1 (5 bases). The germline V gene has CDR1 MDHEN and CDR2 SYDVKM. V shed 5 bases and J shed 1 base, with 24 bases lying between them. This CDR3 is 18 amino acids long. The CDR3 nucleotides read TGTGCCAGCAGTCGAGACAGCCAAGGGATTCAATTTTCCTACGAGCAGTACTTC. It yields the protein CASSRDSQGIQFSYEQYF. Based on the CDR3 plus reference TRBV28 and TRBJ2-7, the full variable domain is DVKVTQSSRYLVKRTGEKVFLECVQDMDHENMFWYRQDPGLGLRLIYFSYDVKMKEKGDIPEGYSVSREKKERFSLILESASTNQTSMYLCASSRDSQGIQFSYEQYFGPGTRLTVT.

Only one count was recorded for this clone. The chain couples TRBV27 to TRBJ2-1; 9 nucleotides match TRBD2. Germline V gene lookup returns CDR1 MNHEY and CDR2 SMNVEV (reference sequence). The V segment lost 1 base and the J segment 6 bases; nucleotides outside the gene matches: 7. The CDR3 contains 16 residues. The CDR3: CASSLYSGGMGNEQFF. CDR3 in DNA: TGTGCCAGCAGTTTATATAGCGGGGGTATGGGCAATGAGCAGTTCTTC.

CDR3 coding DNA: TGTGCCAGTAGTTATGGGTGGGGGACTGAAGCTTTCTTT. Protein: CASSYGWGTEAFF. J is TRBJ1-1 and V is TRBV19; D might be TRBD1 (5 bases). The CDR3 runs to 13 residues. Germline-derived CDR1 and CDR2 are LNHDA and SQIVND (reference sequence). Trimming pared 5 bases from V and 5 bases from J, leaving 12 bases between. The variable domain in full, with the rest retrieved from reference TRBV19 and TRBJ1-1, is DGGITQSPKYLFRKEGQNVTLSCEQNLNHDAMYWYRQDPGQGLRLIYYSQIVNDFQKGDIAEGYSVSREKKESFPLTVTSAQKNPTAFYLCASSYGWGTEAFFGQGTRLTVV.

V usage is TRBV4-1 and J usage is TRBJ1-1, with TRBD1 matching 8 bases. Germline V gene lookup returns CDR1 MGHRA and CDR2 YSYEKL. This CDR3 is built from 14 residues. V lost 3 bases and J lost 5; bases outside the gene matches: 5. CDR3 protein: CASSHRTGGTEAFF. As DNA, the CDR3 is TGCGCCAGCAGCCATCGTACAGGGGGTACTGAAGCTTTCTTT.

This sequence joins TRBV28 and TRBJ2-1, with D unclear. The CDR3 runs to 15 residues. Germline V gives CDR1 MDHEN, CDR2 SYDVKM. V lost 2 bases to trimming and J lost 5 bases, with 13 bases between them. CDR3 protein: CASSLRSLTNNEQFF. CDR3 nucleotides: TGTGCCAGCAGTTTAAGGTCCTTGACCAACAATGAGCAGTTCTTC.

The V call is TRBV4-2, the J call TRBJ2-3; 9 bases map to TRBD2. Trimming cost V 4 bases and J 4 bases; bases outside gene matches: 27. CDR1 is LGHNA, CDR2 YNFKEQ, per germline. The CDR3 is 22 residues long. In DNA, the CDR3 is TGTGCCAGCAGCCCTATCTTTTTACGGACTAGCGCGAACTTCATACGATCAGATACGCAGTATTTT. Amino acid sequence: CASSPIFLRTSANFIRSDTQYF.

The CDR3: CASSSQRAPLNTEAFF. The CDR3 nucleotides read TGTGCCAGCAGCTCCCAGAGAGCGCCGTTGAACACTGAAGCTTTCTTT. The chain carries TRBV7-8 and TRBJ1-1; D is uncertain. Trimming left V 4 bases short and J 0 bases short, with 15 bases between. The CDR3 spans 16 residues. Germline-derived CDR1 and CDR2 are SGHVS and FQNEAQ.

This rearrangement joins TRBV6-1 to TRBJ1-3; TRBD1 is a possible D gene (6 bases). This CDR3 comprises 15 residues. V lost 5 bases and J 4 bases, leaving 15 bases between the germline ends. CDR1 MNHNS and CDR2 SASEGT come from the germline V gene. CDR3 in amino acids: CASSPTGFGGNTIYF. CDR3 DNA sequence: TGTGCCAGCAGTCCCACAGGGTTCGGAGGAAACACCATATATTTT.

The chain recombines TRBV5-6 with TRBJ2-7; perhaps D is TRBD1 or TRBD2 (6 bases each). The CDR3 has 12 residues. Germline V gene data show CDR1 as SGHDT and CDR2 as YYEEEE. Trimming removed 3 bases from V and 7 bases from J, with 11 bases in between. In DNA form, the CDR3 reads TGTGCCAGCAGCTCGGAGGGGGGTGAGCAGTACTTC. Translated, it gives CASSSEGGEQYF.

This chain connects TRBV27 to TRBJ2-7, with 14 bases aligning to TRBD2. Trimming took 4 bases from V and 4 from J; bases not matched to a gene: 3. CDR3 length: 15 amino acids. Germline assignment: CDR1 MNHEY and CDR2 SMNVEV (reference sequence). As DNA, the CDR3 is TGTGCCAGCAGTTATGGGACTAGCGGGGGTTACGAGCAGTACTTC. Amino acid sequence: CASSYGTSGGYEQYF.

The chain has TRBV5-6 and TRBJ1-1; D call uncertain. Germline CDR1 and CDR2: SGHDT and YYEEEE. V lost 0 bases and J 2 bases, leaving 11 bases between the germline ends. This CDR3 has 15 amino acids. The CDR3 protein is CASSLVEGGNTEAFF. The CDR3 DNA follows: TGTGCCAGCAGCTTGGTGGAGGGAGGCAACACTGAAGCTTTCTTT.

The chain combines TRBV28 with TRBJ2-5; D is ambiguous. The V gene's germline CDR1 is MDHEN and CDR2 SYDVKM. The CDR3 spans 16 residues. The germline V and J ends were trimmed by 5 bases and 5 bases, with 21 bases remaining between them. CDR3 coding DNA: TGTGCCAGCAGTCCCCCCGTGATGAGAATAGGGGAGACCCAGTACTTC. Translated, it gives CASSPPVMRIGETQYF.

The V and J genes are TRBV5-6 and TRBJ2-7; D ambiguous. The V end was cut by 4 bases, the J end by 1 base, with 9 bases between. This CDR3 has 13 residues. Germline V gives CDR1 SGHDT, CDR2 YYEEEE. The CDR3 sequence is CASSQDQSYEQYF. CDR3 coding DNA: TGTGCCAGCAGCCAAGACCAATCCTACGAGCAGTACTTC.

V gene TRBV19 combines with J gene TRBJ2-6, with TRBD1 as a possible D gene (5 bases). Germline V lookup: CDR1 LNHDA, CDR2 SQIVND (reference sequence). CDR3 length: 15 residues. Trimming removed 5 bases at V and 2 bases at J, with 10 bases between. The CDR3 is CASSLGHAGANVLTF. The CDR3 DNA reads as TGTGCCAGTAGTCTCGGACACGCTGGGGCCAACGTCCTGACTTTC.

The chain links TRBV5-4 to TRBJ2-5; D possibly corresponds to TRBD1 (5 bases). Germline V gene data show CDR1 as SGHNT and CDR2 as YYREEE (reference sequence). The CDR3 contains 13 residues. V dropped 4 bases and J dropped 3 bases, with 10 bases sitting between them. The CDR3 region is CASSIVTEETQYF. CDR3 sequence (DNA): TGTGCCAGCAGCATAGTGACAGAAGAGACCCAGTACTTC.

This CDR3 reads CASSYSTGDEQFF. CDR3 nucleotide sequence: TGTGCCAGCAGTTACTCAACAGGGGATGAGCAGTTCTTC. The chain has TRBV6-5 and TRBJ2-1; 7 bases match TRBD1. Germline V gene lookup returns CDR1 MNHEY and CDR2 SVGAGI. Trimming took 0 bases from V and 8 from J; bases not matched to a gene: 1. This CDR3 contains 13 residues.

The rearrangement joins TRBV5-1 to TRBJ2-5, with D unclear. With 4 bases removed from V and 5 bases from J, the gap between germline ends came to 6 bases. The CDR3 covers 11 residues. The germline CDR1 and CDR2 sequences are SGHRS and YFSETQ. CDR3 loop: CASSAGETQYF. CDR3 nucleotide sequence: TGCGCCAGCAGCGCCGGGGAGACCCAGTACTTC.

The CDR3 loop is CASSFLNTGELFF. In DNA form, the CDR3 reads TGTGCCAGCAGCTTCCTGAACACCGGGGAGCTGTTTTTT. The gene calls are TRBV5-6 and TRBJ2-2, with D unresolved. The germline CDR1 and CDR2 sequences are SGHDT and YYEEEE. CDR3 length: 13 residues. Trimming cost V 2 bases and J 1 base, with 3 bases left between them.

V is TRBV7-8 and J is TRBJ2-2, with 12 bases that match TRBD2. With 3 bases clipped from V and 7 bases from J, the junction kept 3 bases outside the gene matches. From germline, CDR1 is SGHVS and CDR2 FQNEAQ. This CDR3 has 15 residues. In DNA, the CDR3 is TGTGCCAGCAGCTTGGCTAGCGGGGGGGTCGGGGAGCTGTTTTTT. Its translation: CASSLASGGVGELFF.

The V call is TRBV7-9, the J call TRBJ1-4, with 8 bases fitting TRBD1. CDR3 length: 14 residues. With 4 bases clipped from V and 13 bases from J, the junction kept 11 bases outside the gene matches. Per germline, CDR1 SEHNR and CDR2 FQNEAQ (reference sequence). Here the CDR3 DNA reads TGTGCCAGCAGCTCGGGACAGGACGGTAGTAGACTGTTTTTT. Translating gives CASSSGQDGSRLFF. The full variable domain, its missing parts supplied by reference TRBV7-9 and TRBJ1-4, is DTGVSQNPRHKITKRGQNVTFRCDPISEHNRLYWYRQTLGQGPEFLTYFQNEAQLEKSRLLSDRFSAERPKGSFSTLEIQRTEQGDSAMYLCASSSGQDGSRLFFGSGTQLSVL.

This clone was observed a handful of times. J is TRBJ1-5 and V is TRBV5-1; D uncertain. The germline V and J ends were trimmed by 3 bases and 5 bases, with 3 bases remaining between them. The CDR3 sequence is 11 residues long. Germline values: CDR1 SGHRS, CDR2 YFSETQ. CDR3 nucleotide sequence: TGCGCCAGCAGCTCCGATCAGCCCCAGCATTTT. It is translated as CASSSDQPQHF.

The chain is built from TRBV28 and TRBJ2-1; perhaps TRBD2 as D (6 bases). This CDR3 comprises 16 residues. Trimming cost V 5 bases and J 7 bases, with 21 bases left between them. Germline V gives CDR1 MDHEN, CDR2 SYDVKM. The CDR3 is CASSLTPGLPGNEQFF. DNA for the CDR3: TGTGCCAGCAGTCTAACCCCGGGACTCCCTGGAAATGAGCAGTTCTTC.

The rearrangement joins TRBV7-9 to TRBJ2-3, with D uncertain. The V gene lost 4 bases and the J gene lost 6 bases, with 8 bases spanning the gap. Germline values: CDR1 SEHNR, CDR2 FQNEAQ (reference sequence). This CDR3 is built from 12 residues. The CDR3: CASSSWWDTQYF. The CDR3 bases are TGTGCCAGCAGCTCATGGTGGGATACGCAGTATTTT.

The rearrangement joins TRBV7-9 to TRBJ2-7, with 7 bases aligning to TRBD1. Germline V gives CDR1 SEHNR, CDR2 FQNEAQ (reference sequence). J was trimmed by 0 bases and V by 6 bases; bases with no gene match: 5. The CDR3 extends over 14 amino acids. The CDR3 sequence is CASRPGQRSYEQYF. CDR3 coding DNA: TGTGCCAGCAGGCCGGGACAGCGCTCCTACGAGCAGTACTTC.

This clone was counted only a few times. This sequence joins TRBV29-1 and TRBJ2-1; possible D gene TRBD2, 6 bases. This CDR3 comprises 16 residues. The germline V and J ends were trimmed by 1 base and 4 bases, with 17 bases remaining between them. Germline V gene data show CDR1 as SQVTM and CDR2 as ANQGSEA. The CDR3 nucleotides read TGCAGCGTTGAAGGGGGAAGCAGGGAGGCTTACAATGAGCAGTTCTTC. This gives the protein CSVEGGSREAYNEQFF.

The gene calls are TRBV7-9 and TRBJ2-3, with 8 bases that match TRBD1. The CDR3 is 14 residues long. Trimming cost V 4 bases and J 2 bases; bases outside gene matches: 2. Germline V gene data show CDR1 as SEHNR and CDR2 as FQNEAQ (reference sequence). CDR3 DNA: TGTGCCAGCAGCTCGGGACAGGACACAGATACGCAGTATTTT. It encodes CASSSGQDTDTQYF.

The J gene is TRBJ2-7, the V gene TRBV9, with D unresolved. CDR3 length: 10 amino acids. Germline CDR1 reads SGDLS; CDR2 reads YYNGEE. Between the trimmed V and J ends, which lost 4 bases and 4 bases, there was a span of 3 bases. The CDR3 region is CASSMYEQYF. The DNA for the CDR3 is TGTGCCAGCAGCATGTACGAGCAGTACTTC. The variable domain in full, completed from reference TRBV9 and TRBJ2-7, reads DSGVTQTPKHLITATGQRVTLRCSPRSGDLSVYWYQQSLDQGLQFLIQYYNGEERAKGNILERFSAQQFPDLHSELNLSSLELGDSALYFCASSMYEQYFGPGTRLTVT.

The chain employs TRBV19 and TRBJ2-7, with D possibly TRBD1 on 5 matching bases. The CDR3 extends over 11 amino acids. V dropped 5 bases and J dropped 4 bases, with 6 bases sitting between them. CDR1 is LNHDA and CDR2 is SQIVND in the germline V gene (reference sequence). CDR3 amino acids: CASSQGYEQYF. CDR3 coding DNA: TGTGCCAGTAGTCAGGGATACGAGCAGTACTTC. Complete variable domain (other parts from reference TRBV19 and TRBJ2-7): DGGITQSPKYLFRKEGQNVTLSCEQNLNHDAMYWYRQDPGQGLRLIYYSQIVNDFQKGDIAEGYSVSREKKESFPLTVTSAQKNPTAFYLCASSQGYEQYFGPGTRLTVT.

This rearrangement joins TRBV27 to TRBJ2-1; D may correspond to TRBD1 or TRBD2 (7 bases each). The CDR3 covers 14 residues. V was trimmed by 5 bases and J by 4 bases, leaving 12 bases between them. Per germline, CDR1 MNHEY and CDR2 SMNVEV (reference sequence). DNA of the CDR3: TGTGCCAGCAGTCCAGGGGGGGATTACAATGAGCAGTTCTTC. Its translation: CASSPGGDYNEQFF.